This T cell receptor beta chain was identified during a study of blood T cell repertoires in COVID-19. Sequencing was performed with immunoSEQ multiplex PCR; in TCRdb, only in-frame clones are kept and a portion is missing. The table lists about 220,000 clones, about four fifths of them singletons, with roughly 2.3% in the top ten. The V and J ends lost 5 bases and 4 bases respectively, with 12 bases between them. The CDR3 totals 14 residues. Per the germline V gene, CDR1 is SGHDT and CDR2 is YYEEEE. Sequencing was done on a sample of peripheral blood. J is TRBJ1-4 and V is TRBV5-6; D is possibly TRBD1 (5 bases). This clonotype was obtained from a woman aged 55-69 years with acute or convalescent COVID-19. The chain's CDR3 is CASSSRQINEKLFF. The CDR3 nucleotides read TGTGCCAGCAGTTCGAGACAGATTAATGAAAAACTGTTTTTT.